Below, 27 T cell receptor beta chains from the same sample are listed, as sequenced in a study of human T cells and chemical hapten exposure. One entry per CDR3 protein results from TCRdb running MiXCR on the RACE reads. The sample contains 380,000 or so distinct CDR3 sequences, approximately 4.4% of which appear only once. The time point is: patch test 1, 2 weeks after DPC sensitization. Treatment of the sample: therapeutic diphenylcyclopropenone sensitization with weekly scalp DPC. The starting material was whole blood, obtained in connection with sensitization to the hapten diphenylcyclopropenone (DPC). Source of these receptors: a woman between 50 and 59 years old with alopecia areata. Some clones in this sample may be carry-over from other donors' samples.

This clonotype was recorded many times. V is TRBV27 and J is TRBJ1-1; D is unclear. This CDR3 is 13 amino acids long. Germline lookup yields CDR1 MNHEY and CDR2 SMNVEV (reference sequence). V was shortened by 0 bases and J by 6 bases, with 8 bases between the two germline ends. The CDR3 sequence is CASSLSPVSEAFF. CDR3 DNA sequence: TGTGCCAGCAGTTTATCGCCGGTCTCTGAAGCTTTCTTT.

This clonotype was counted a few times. This CDR3 reads CASTRGGWQPQHF. Written as DNA, the CDR3 is TGTGCCAGTACCCGGGGGGGATGGCAGCCCCAGCATTTT. The J gene is TRBJ1-5, the V gene TRBV19; D possibly corresponds to TRBD1 (5 bases). The CDR3 is 13 residues long. Germline CDR1 LNHDA, CDR2 SQIVND (reference sequence). V was cut by 7 bases and J by 7 bases, with 14 bases left in between. The full variable domain, with the rest looked up from reference TRBV19 and TRBJ1-5, is DGGITQSPKYLFRKEGQNVTLSCEQNLNHDAMYWYRQDPGQGLRLIYYSQIVNDFQKGDIAEGYSVSREKKESFPLTVTSAQKNPTAFYLCASTRGGWQPQHFGDGTRLSIL.

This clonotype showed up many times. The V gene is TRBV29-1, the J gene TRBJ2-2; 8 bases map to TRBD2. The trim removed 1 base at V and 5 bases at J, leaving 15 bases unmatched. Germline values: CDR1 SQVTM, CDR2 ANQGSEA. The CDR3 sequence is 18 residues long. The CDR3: CSVEGFPPSGSGTGELFF. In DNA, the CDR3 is TGCAGCGTTGAAGGCTTCCCCCCGAGCGGGAGCGGGACCGGGGAGCTGTTTTTT.

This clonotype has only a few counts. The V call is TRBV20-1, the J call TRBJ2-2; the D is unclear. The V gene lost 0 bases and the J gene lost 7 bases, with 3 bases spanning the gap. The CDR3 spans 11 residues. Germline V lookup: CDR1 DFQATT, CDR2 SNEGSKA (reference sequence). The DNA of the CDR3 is TGCAGTGCTAGAGAAAACGGGGAGCTGTTTTTT. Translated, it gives CSARENGELFF.

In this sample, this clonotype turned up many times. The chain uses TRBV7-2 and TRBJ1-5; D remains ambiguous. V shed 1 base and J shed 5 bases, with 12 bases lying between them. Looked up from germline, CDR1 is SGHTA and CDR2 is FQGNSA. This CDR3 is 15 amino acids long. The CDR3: CASSLVTGADQPQHF. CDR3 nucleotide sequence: TGTGCCAGCAGCTTAGTAACGGGCGCGGATCAGCCCCAGCATTTT.

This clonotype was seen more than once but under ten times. The DNA for the CDR3 is TGTGCCAGCGGCCTGGACAGGCCGAACACTGAAGCTTTCTTT. Its translation: CASGLDRPNTEAFF. The rearrangement links TRBV27 to TRBJ1-1; TRBD1 agrees at 7 bases. This CDR3 has 14 residues. With V trimmed by 8 bases and J by 1 base, 7 bases remained unmatched. Germline assignment: CDR1 MNHEY and CDR2 SMNVEV (reference sequence).

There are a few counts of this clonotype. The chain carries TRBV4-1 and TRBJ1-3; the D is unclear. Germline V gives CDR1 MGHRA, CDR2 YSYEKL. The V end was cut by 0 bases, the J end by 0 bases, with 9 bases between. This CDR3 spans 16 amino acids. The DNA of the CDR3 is TGCGCCAGCAGCCAAGAATCGGTTCTCTCTGGAAACACCATATATTTT. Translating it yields CASSQESVLSGNTIYF.

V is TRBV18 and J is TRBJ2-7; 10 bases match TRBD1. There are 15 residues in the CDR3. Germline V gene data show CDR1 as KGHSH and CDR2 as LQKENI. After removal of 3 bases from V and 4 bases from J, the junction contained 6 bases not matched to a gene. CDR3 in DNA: TGTGCCAGCTCACCGTGGGACAGGGGATCGTACGAGCAGTACTTC. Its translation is CASSPWDRGSYEQYF. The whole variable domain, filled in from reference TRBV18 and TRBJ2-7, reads NAGVMQNPRHLVRRRGQEARLRCSPMKGHSHVYWYRQLPEEGLKFMVYLQKENIIDESGMPKERFSAEFPKEGPSILRIQQVVRGDSAAYFCASSPWDRGSYEQYFGPGTRLTVT.

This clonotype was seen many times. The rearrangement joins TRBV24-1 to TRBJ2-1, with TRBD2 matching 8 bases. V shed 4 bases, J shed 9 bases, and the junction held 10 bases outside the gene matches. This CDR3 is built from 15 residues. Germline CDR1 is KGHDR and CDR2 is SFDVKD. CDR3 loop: CATSDPARGGVEQFF. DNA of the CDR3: TGTGCCACCAGTGACCCGGCCCGGGGGGGCGTTGAGCAGTTCTTC.

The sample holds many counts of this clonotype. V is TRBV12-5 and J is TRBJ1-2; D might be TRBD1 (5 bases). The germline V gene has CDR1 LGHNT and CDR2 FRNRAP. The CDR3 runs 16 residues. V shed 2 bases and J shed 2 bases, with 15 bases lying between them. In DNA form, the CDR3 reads TGTGCTAGTGGTTTGCTGGGACGCCGGCGGAACTATGGCTACACCTTC. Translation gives CASGLLGRRRNYGYTF.

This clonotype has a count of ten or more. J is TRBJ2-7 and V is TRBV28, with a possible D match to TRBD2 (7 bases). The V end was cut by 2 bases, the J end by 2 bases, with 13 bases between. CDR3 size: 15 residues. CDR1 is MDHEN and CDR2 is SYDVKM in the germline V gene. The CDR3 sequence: CASSLGGGTTYEQYF. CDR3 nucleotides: TGTGCCAGCAGTTTAGGGGGGGGCACTACCTACGAGCAGTACTTC. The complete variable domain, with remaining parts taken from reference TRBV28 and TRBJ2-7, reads DVKVTQSSRYLVKRTGEKVFLECVQDMDHENMFWYRQDPGLGLRLIYFSYDVKMKEKGDIPEGYSVSREKKERFSLILESASTNQTSMYLCASSLGGGTTYEQYFGPGTRLTVT.

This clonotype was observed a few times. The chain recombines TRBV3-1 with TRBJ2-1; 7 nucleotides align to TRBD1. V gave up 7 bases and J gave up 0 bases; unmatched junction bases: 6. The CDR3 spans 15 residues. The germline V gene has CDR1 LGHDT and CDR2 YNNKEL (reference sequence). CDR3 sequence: CASTQGDGSYNEQFF. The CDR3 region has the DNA TGTGCCAGCACCCAGGGGGACGGCTCCTACAATGAGCAGTTCTTC.

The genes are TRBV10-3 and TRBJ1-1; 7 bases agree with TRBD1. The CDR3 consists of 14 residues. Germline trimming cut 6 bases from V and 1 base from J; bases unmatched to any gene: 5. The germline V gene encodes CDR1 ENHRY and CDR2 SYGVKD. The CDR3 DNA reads TGTGCCATCAGATCGGGACAGAGGAACACTGAAGCTTTCTTT. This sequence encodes CAIRSGQRNTEAFF.

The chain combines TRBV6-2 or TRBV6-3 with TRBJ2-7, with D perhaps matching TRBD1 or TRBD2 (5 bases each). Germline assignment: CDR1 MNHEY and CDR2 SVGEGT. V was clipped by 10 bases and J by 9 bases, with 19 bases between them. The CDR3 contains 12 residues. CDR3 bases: TGTGCCACCAGGGACCCATCCCAAGGGCAGTACTTC. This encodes CATRDPSQGQYF.

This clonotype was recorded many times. CDR3 coding DNA: TGTGCCAGCAGCAGGGACAGTAACGAGCAGTACTTC. Protein: CASSRDSNEQYF. This chain joins TRBV12-3 or TRBV12-4 and TRBJ2-7, with TRBD1 matching 7 bases. The CDR3 extends over 12 amino acids. Trimming at V came to 6 bases and at J to 5 bases, leaving 4 bases not matched to a gene.

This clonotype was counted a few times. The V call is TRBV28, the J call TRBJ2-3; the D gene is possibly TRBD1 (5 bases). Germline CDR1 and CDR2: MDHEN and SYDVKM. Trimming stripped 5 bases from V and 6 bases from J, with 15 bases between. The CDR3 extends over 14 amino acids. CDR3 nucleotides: TGTGCCAGCAGTCTAAACCGGGCAGGGGATACGCAGTATTTT. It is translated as CASSLNRAGDTQYF.

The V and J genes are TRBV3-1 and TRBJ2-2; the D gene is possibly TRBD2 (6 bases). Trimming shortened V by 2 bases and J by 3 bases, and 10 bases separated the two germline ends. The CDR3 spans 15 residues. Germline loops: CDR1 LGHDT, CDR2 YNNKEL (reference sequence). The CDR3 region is CASSQLGGDTGELFF. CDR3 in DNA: TGTGCCAGCAGCCAACTCGGCGGGGACACCGGGGAGCTGTTTTTT.

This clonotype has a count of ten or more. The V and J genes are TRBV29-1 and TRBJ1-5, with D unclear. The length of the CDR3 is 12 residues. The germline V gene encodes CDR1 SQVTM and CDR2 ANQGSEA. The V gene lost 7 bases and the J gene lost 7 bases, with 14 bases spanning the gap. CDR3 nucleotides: TGCAGCGGTCTAGACCCTGGGCAGCCCCAGCATTTT. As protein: CSGLDPGQPQHF.

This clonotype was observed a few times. Here the CDR3 DNA reads TGCAGCGTTGGGAGAGGACCACACCGGGGGCGCCGCTCCTACAATGAGCAGTTCTTC. Amino acids: CSVGRGPHRGRRSYNEQFF. The chain carries TRBV29-1 and TRBJ2-1, with D perhaps given as TRBD1 or TRBD2 (6 bases each). The V gene lost 4 bases and the J gene lost 0 bases, with 25 bases spanning the gap. Germline V gives CDR1 SQVTM, CDR2 ANQGSEA. The CDR3 has 19 amino acids.

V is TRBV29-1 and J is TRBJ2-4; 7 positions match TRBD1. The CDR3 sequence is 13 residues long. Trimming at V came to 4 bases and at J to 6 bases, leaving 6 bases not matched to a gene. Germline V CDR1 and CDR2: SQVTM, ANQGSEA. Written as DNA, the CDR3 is TGCAGCGTTGGGGACAGCGTTGGAAACATTCAGTACTTC. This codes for CSVGDSVGNIQYF.

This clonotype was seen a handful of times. This CDR3 reads CTSSPLDRNQPQHF. CDR3 coding DNA: TGCACCAGCAGCCCCCTAGACAGGAATCAGCCCCAGCATTTT. The V gene is TRBV1, the J gene TRBJ1-5; the DNA was not used to check the table's D call, TRBD1. TRBV1 is annotated as a pseudogene. This CDR3 region has 14 residues.

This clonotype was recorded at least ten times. As DNA, the CDR3 is TGTGCCAGCAGGACGAAGAGACAGGGAGGAGATGAAGCTTTCTTT. Protein: CASRTKRQGGDEAFF. The rearrangement uses TRBV6-1 and TRBJ1-1; 7 bases are shared with TRBD1. Germline assignment: CDR1 MNHNS and CDR2 SASEGT. The CDR3 loop spans 15 amino acids. V dropped 6 bases and J dropped 7; count of bases not matched to a gene: 14.

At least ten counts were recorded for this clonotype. The CDR3 nucleotides read TGTGCCAGCAGCTTAAGCCTAGCGGGCCTCAATGAGCAGTTCTTC. Translated: CASSLSLAGLNEQFF. The chain recombines TRBV7-9 with TRBJ2-1, with TRBD2 matching 8 bases. CDR1 is SEHNR, CDR2 FQNEAQ, per germline (reference sequence). Trimming took 2 bases from V and 6 from J; bases not matched to a gene: 6. The CDR3 is 15 amino acids.

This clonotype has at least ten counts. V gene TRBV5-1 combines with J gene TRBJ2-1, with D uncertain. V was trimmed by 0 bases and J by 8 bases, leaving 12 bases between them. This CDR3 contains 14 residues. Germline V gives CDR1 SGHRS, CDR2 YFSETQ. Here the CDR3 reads CASSLESRVDEQFF. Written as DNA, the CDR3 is TGCGCCAGCAGCTTGGAGAGCCGAGTGGATGAGCAGTTCTTC. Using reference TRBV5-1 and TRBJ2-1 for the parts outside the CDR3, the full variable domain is KAGVTQTPRYLIKTRGQQVTLSCSPISGHRSVSWYQQTPGQGLQFLFEYFSETQRNKGNFPGRFSGRQFSNSRSEMNVSTLELGDSALYLCASSLESRVDEQFFGPGTRLTVL.

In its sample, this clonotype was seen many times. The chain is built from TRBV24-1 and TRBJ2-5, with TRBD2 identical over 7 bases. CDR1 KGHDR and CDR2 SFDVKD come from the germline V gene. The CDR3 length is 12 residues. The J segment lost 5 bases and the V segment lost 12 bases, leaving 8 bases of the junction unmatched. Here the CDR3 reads CAGRGPKETQYF. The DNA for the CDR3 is TGTGCCGGGAGGGGACCCAAGGAGACCCAGTACTTC.

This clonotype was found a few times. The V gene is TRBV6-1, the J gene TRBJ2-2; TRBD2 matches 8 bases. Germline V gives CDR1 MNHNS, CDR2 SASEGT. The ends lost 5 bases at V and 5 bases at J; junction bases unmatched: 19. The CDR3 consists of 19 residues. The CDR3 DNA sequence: TGTGCCAGCAGTCTACAAGTCCCGGGGGGGCCTTCTTATACCGGGGAGCTGTTTTTT. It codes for CASSLQVPGGPSYTGELFF.

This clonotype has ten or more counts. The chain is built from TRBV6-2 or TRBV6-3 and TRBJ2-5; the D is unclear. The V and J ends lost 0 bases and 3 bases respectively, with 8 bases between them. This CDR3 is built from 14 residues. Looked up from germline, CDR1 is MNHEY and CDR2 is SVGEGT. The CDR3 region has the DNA TGTGCCAGCAGTTACTCGGGCAGTAAAGAGACCCAGTACTTC. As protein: CASSYSGSKETQYF.